The sequence of this T cell receptor (beta chain) was determined in a study of T cell changes during pregnancy in multiple sclerosis. There are 14 residues in the CDR3. V gave up 1 base and J gave up 4 bases, with 10 bases separating them. Germline V gene sequence: CDR1 KGHSH, CDR2 LQKENI. This clone was counted only a few times. Sequenced by immunoSEQ multiplex PCR; TCRdb stores in-frame clones only, minus some. The table includes fewer than 65,000 clones, approximately 90% detected once. This specimen was CD4+ T cells from peripheral blood mononuclear cells, taken after pregnancy. V is TRBV18 and J is TRBJ1-2; D is uncertain. The source of this sequence is a female donor with multiple sclerosis, enrolled in a pregnancy study. The CDR3 DNA follows: TGTGCCAGCTCACCACTTGAGGGCCCCTATGGCTACACCTTC. Translating gives CASSPLEGPYGYTF.